This passage covers 8 T cell receptor beta chains from one sample sequenced in a study of siplizumab effects on memory and regulatory T cells. TCRdb keeps only in-frame clones here, not all; method: immunoSEQ multiplex PCR. Of some 100,000 clones listed, 85% to 95% are singletons. Material: non-Treg CD4+ T cells sorted from blood. The receptors here all came from a human donor in good health.

Here the CDR3 DNA reads TGTGCCAGCAGTGAGACGGACAGGGGGCCGTACTTC. Translation gives CASSETDRGPYF. The V call is TRBV6-6, the J call TRBJ2-4; 11 nucleotides line up with TRBD1. Germline loops: CDR1 MNHNY, CDR2 SVGAGI (reference sequence). CDR3 length equals 12 residues. Trimming at V came to 5 bases and at J to 15 bases, leaving 6 bases not matched to a gene.

The CDR3 coding sequence is TGTGCCAGTAGTATTGATTCTGGGGCCAACGTCCTGACTTTC. The encoded protein is CASSIDSGANVLTF. The chain links TRBV19 to TRBJ2-6; unclear D gene. The CDR3 consists of 14 residues. Germline V gene lookup returns CDR1 LNHDA and CDR2 SQIVND (reference sequence). V was trimmed by 3 bases and J by 1 base, leaving 4 bases between them.

The V gene is TRBV28, the J gene TRBJ1-2; no firm D call. Looked up from germline, CDR1 is MDHEN and CDR2 is SYDVKM. CDR3 length: 12 amino acids. V was clipped by 7 bases and J by 0 bases, with 6 bases between them. The CDR3 region has the DNA TGTGCCAGCATTACAGCTAACTATGGCTACACCTTC. It encodes CASITANYGYTF.

V usage is TRBV30 and J usage is TRBJ2-7; 7 bases are shared with TRBD1. Germline loops: CDR1 GTSNPN, CDR2 SVGIG (reference sequence). J gave up 6 bases and V 3 bases, and 14 bases lay outside the gene matches. The CDR3 sequence is 15 residues long. CDR3 nucleotides: TGTGCCTGGAGGGGCCGACAGGGTGTCCTTGGCGAGCAGTACTTC. Translation gives CAWRGRQGVLGEQYF.

The chain has TRBV19 and TRBJ1-2, with a tentative D call TRBD1 (5 bases). CDR1 is LNHDA and CDR2 is SQIVND in the germline V gene (reference sequence). Trimming left V 5 bases short and J 10 bases short, with 23 bases between. CDR3 length equals 15 residues. CDR3 nucleotide sequence: TGTGCCAGTAGTTCCCAGGTGTCAGAGGGAGGGGCCTACACCTTC. Residues: CASSSQVSEGGAYTF.

The chain carries TRBV7-6 and TRBJ2-5, with 14 bases that match TRBD2. The ends lost 2 bases at V and 5 bases at J; junction bases unmatched: 7. The CDR3 is 17 residues long. The germline V gene has CDR1 SGHVS and CDR2 FNYEAQ. The DNA for the CDR3 is TGTGCCAGCAGCTTAAGACTAGCGGGAGGGCCCGGGGAGACCCAGTACTTC. Protein product: CASSLRLAGGPGETQYF. Filled out from reference TRBV7-6 and TRBJ2-5, the complete variable domain reads GAGVSQSPRYKVTKRGQDVALRCDPISGHVSLYWYRQALGQGPEFLTYFNYEAQQDKSGLPNDRFSAERPEGSISTLTIQRTEQRDSAMYRCASSLRLAGGPGETQYFGPGTRLLVL.

The chain carries TRBV5-6 and TRBJ2-7; no reliable D call. This CDR3 is built from 16 residues. V dropped 2 bases and J dropped 0 bases, with 15 bases sitting between them. CDR1 and CDR2 (germline): SGHDT, YYEEEE. The CDR3 reads CASSFAGWHNSYEQYF. In DNA, the CDR3 is TGTGCCAGCAGCTTTGCCGGGTGGCATAACTCCTACGAGCAGTACTTC.

This rearrangement joins TRBV18 to TRBJ2-2, with D unclear. Germline V gene sequence: CDR1 KGHSH, CDR2 LQKENI. Trimming left V 3 bases short and J 1 base short, with 3 bases between. The length of the CDR3 is 13 residues. CDR3 in amino acids: CASSPGNTGELFF. The CDR3 bases are TGTGCCAGCTCACCGGGGAACACCGGGGAGCTGTTTTTT.